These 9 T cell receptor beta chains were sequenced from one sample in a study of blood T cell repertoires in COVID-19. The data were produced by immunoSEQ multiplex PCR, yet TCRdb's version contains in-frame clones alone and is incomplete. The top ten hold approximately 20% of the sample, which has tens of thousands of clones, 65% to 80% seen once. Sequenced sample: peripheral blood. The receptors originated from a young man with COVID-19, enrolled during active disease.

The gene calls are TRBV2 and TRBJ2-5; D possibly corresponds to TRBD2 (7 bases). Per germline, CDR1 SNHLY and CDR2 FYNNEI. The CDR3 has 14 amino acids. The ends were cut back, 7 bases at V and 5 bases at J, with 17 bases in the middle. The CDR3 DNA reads TGTGCCAGCAAAATGGGGGGGCCAGGGGAGACCCAGTACTTC. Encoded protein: CASKMGGPGETQYF.

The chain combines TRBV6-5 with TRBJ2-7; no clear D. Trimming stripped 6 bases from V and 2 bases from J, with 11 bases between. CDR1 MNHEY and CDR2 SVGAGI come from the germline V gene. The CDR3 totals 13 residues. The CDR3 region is CASSPREAYEQYF. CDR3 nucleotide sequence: TGTGCCAGCAGCCCACGTGAGGCCTACGAGCAGTACTTC.

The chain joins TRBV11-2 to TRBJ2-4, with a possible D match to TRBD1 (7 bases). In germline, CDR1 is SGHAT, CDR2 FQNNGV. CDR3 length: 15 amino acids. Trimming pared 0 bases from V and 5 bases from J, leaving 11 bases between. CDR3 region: CASSLEEGAENIQYF. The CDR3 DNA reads TGTGCCAGCAGCTTAGAGGAGGGGGCTGAAAACATTCAGTACTTC.

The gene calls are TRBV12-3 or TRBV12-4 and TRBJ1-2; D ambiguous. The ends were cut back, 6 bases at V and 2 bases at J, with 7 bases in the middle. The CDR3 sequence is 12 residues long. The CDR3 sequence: CASSGGNYGYTF. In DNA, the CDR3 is TGTGCCAGCAGCGGAGGAAACTATGGCTACACCTTC.

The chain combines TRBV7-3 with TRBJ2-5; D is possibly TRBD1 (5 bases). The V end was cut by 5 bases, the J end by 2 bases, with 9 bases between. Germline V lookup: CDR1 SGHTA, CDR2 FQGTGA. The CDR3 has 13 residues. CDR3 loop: CASSRQLQETQYF. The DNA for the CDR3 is TGTGCCAGCAGCCGACAGCTACAAGAGACCCAGTACTTC.

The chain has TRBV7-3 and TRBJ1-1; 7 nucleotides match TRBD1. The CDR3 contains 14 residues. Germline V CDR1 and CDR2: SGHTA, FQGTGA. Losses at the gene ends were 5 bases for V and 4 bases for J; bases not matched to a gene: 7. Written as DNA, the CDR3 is TGTGCCAGCAGCCTACAGGGGTGGGGCACTGAAGCTTTCTTT. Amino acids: CASSLQGWGTEAFF.

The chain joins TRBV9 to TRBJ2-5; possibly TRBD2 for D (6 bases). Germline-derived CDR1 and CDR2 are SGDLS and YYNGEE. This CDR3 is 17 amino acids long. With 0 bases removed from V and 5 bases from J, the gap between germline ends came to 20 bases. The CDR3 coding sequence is TGTGCCAGCAGCGTAGCTACCGGTAGCGGACTTGGGGAGACCCAGTACTTC. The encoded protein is CASSVATGSGLGETQYF.

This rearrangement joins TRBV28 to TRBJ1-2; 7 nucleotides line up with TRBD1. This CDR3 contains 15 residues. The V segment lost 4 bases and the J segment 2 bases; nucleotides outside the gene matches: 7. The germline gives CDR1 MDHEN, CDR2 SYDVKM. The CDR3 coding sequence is TGTGCCAGCAGTTCCCTCGCAGGGGGAAACTATGGCTACACCTTC. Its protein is CASSSLAGGNYGYTF.

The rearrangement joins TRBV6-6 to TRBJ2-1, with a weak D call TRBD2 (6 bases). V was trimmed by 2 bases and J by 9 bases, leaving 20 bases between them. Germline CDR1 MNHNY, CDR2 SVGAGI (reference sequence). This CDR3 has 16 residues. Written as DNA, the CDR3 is TGTGCCAGCAGTTACGGGGACCCTAGGTTCGGGGGTGAGCAGTTCTTC. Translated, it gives CASSYGDPRFGGEQFF.